This TCR beta chain was retrieved from a study of metastatic and nonmetastatic thyroid tumors (dated by TCRdb to 2020 to 2022). Regarding the study in general: For patients with malignant and with benign thyroid disease, the researchers compared repertoires between peripheral blood samples and tumor or nodule tissue samples.

No patient had received any treatment before thyroid surgery. Using T-cell receptor beta sequencing, the researchers looked back retrospectively at clinical samples from patients, gathered between about 2012 and 2019. Study-level results and caveats: In both blood and tumor samples, TCR beta diversity was reported to be significantly higher in malignant tumors than in benign nodules.

At least ten counts were recorded for this clone. There is no known antigen for this receptor. Germline and junction disagree at one end, which may indicate a read error. Looking up the germline V gene (reference sequence) yields CDR1 WNHNN and CDR2 SYGVQD. Taken from cysteine to phenylalanine, the CDR3 has 12 residues. Only the CDR3 DNA is retained, 36 bases long and in frame from the first base. The library was produced with PCR. The sequencer was an Illumina HiSeq 4000. High-throughput sequencing was used to profile the TCR beta-chain CDR3 region of each patient. Per the original workflow: A classifier to discriminate distant-metastatic papillary thyroid cancer patients was built from CDR3 differences across clinicopathological groups. The Shannon index was used to measure repertoire diversity, and the Morisita-Horn index was used to measure how similar tumor and blood repertoires were. The public sequencing data were trimmed at Q25 with fastp and processed into clonotypes with MiXCR by TCRdb, which kept only in-frame beta chains. What appears here as the V and J calls and clone size reflects TCRdb's work, not the paper's. The sample has 22,000 or so clones on record, 15% of them singletons. Of the sample, 38% is held by the ten largest clones.

The sample was blood. This TCR was sampled from a female donor with papillary thyroid cancer or a benign thyroid nodule (not recorded which). Some clones in this sample may be carry-over from other donors' samples. The chain is encoded by TRBV10-1 joined to TRBJ2-1; the D gene assignment is ambiguous. The CDR3 loop reads CASSELPRARRF. The DNA sequence is TGCGCCAGCAGTGAACTCCCACGGGCGAGGCGGTTC.